What follows are 28 T cell receptor beta chains derived from one specimen sequenced in a study of cytomegalovirus exposure and HLA in healthy donors. The primer mix had 60 Vbeta and 13 Jbeta primers. Repertoires were generated with immunoSEQ multiplex PCR, while TCRdb's copy carries only in-frame clones and drops some. The sample includes about 190,000 clones, about 84% of them seen just once. The sample consisted of PBMCs. These receptors came from a woman aged 25 to 39 in good health and CMV-seropositive.

The chain links TRBV7-9 to TRBJ2-1, with TRBD2 identical over 7 bases. The CDR3 spans 14 residues. Germline lookup yields CDR1 SEHNR and CDR2 FQNEAQ (reference sequence). V gave up 2 bases and J gave up 3 bases; unmatched junction bases: 1. The chain's CDR3 is CASSLRGVYNEQFF. CDR3 DNA sequence: TGTGCCAGCAGCTTACGGGGGGTCTACAATGAGCAGTTCTTC.

This clone has just a few counts. Other nucleotide sequences from this sample produce the same CDR3. The J gene is TRBJ2-5, the V gene TRBV11-2; a weak D match, TRBD2 (6 bases). V lost 2 bases, J lost 5 bases, and 12 bases lay in between. This CDR3 comprises 14 residues. Germline V gene sequence: CDR1 SGHAT, CDR2 FQNNGV. Here the CDR3 reads CASSLYRDSETQYF. CDR3 DNA: TGTGCCAGCAGCTTATATCGGGACTCGGAGACCCAGTACTTC.

The chain recombines TRBV7-2 with TRBJ2-7, with 10 positions matching TRBD1. The V segment lost 5 bases and the J segment 4 bases; nucleotides outside the gene matches: 8. CDR1 is SGHTA and CDR2 is FQGNSA in the germline V gene. CDR3 length equals 15 residues. This CDR3 reads CASSPRQGALYEQYF. The CDR3 nucleotides are TGTGCCAGCAGCCCCCGACAGGGGGCCCTGTACGAGCAGTACTTC.

The chain is built from TRBV14 and TRBJ2-3; TRBD2 matches at 8 bases. CDR1 is SGHDN, CDR2 FVKESK, per germline. CDR3 length: 17 residues. Losses at the gene ends were 1 base for V and 2 bases for J; bases not matched to a gene: 8. The CDR3 nucleotides are TGTGCCAGCAGCCAAGCTCCCGGGACTAGATACACAGATACGCAGTATTTT. Protein product: CASSQAPGTRYTDTQYF. The whole variable domain, remainder taken from reference TRBV14 and TRBJ2-3, is EAGVTQFPSHSVIEKGQTVTLRCDPISGHDNLYWYRRVMGKEIKFLLHFVKESKQDESGMPNNRFLAERTGGTYSTLKVQPAELEDSGVYFCASSQAPGTRYTDTQYFGPGTRLTVL.

This clone was observed once. The chain links TRBV30 to TRBJ2-7; the D gene is possibly TRBD2 (6 bases). The V end lost 5 bases, the J end lost 6 bases, and 20 bases lay between the germline ends. Per germline, CDR1 GTSNPN and CDR2 SVGIG (reference sequence). The CDR3 runs to 14 residues. CDR3 sequence reads: CAWSGGFGALEQYF. The CDR3 nucleotides read TGTGCCTGGTCCGGAGGGTTTGGGGCGCTCGAGCAGTACTTC.

The V and J genes are TRBV2 and TRBJ2-5; 9 bases align to TRBD1. Trimming at V came to 1 base and at J to 3 bases, leaving 9 bases not matched to a gene. CDR3 length: 17 amino acids. Germline values: CDR1 SNHLY, CDR2 FYNNEI. The CDR3 DNA is TGTGCCAGCAGTGAAGATATGGGACAGGGAGGGAAAGAGACCCAGTACTTC. Amino acids: CASSEDMGQGGKETQYF. The entire variable domain, with the rest obtained from reference TRBV2 and TRBJ2-5, is as follows: EPEVTQTPSHQVTQMGQEVILRCVPISNHLYFYWYRQILGQKVEFLVSFYNNEISEKSEIFDDQFSVERPDGSNFTLKIRSTKLEDSAMYFCASSEDMGQGGKETQYFGPGTRLLVL.

The chain uses TRBV19 and TRBJ1-5, with 9 nucleotides matching TRBD1. V trimming: 3 bases; J trimming: 1 base; junction bases outside the gene matches: 1. The CDR3 totals 15 residues. Germline V gene sequence: CDR1 LNHDA, CDR2 SQIVND (reference sequence). The CDR3 reads CASSMGQGSNQPQHF. CDR3 in DNA: TGTGCCAGTAGTATGGGACAGGGCAGCAATCAGCCCCAGCATTTT.

This clone was seen more than once but under ten times. The V gene is TRBV5-1, the J gene TRBJ1-1, with D possibly being TRBD1 (5 bases). Trimming stripped 3 bases from V and 1 base from J, with 10 bases between. Germline-derived CDR1 and CDR2 are SGHRS and YFSETQ. This CDR3 has 14 residues. The DNA of the CDR3 is TGCGCCAGCAGCTCAAGTACAGGGAACACTGAAGCTTTCTTT. Translation: CASSSSTGNTEAFF.

CDR3 in amino acids: CASSQVRGRGGGETQYF. DNA for the CDR3: TGCGCCAGCAGCCAAGTGCGAGGCAGAGGCGGCGGGGAGACCCAGTACTTC. The rearrangement links TRBV4-1 to TRBJ2-5, with TRBD2 as a possible D gene (5 bases). Germline V gene lookup returns CDR1 MGHRA and CDR2 YSYEKL. This CDR3 has 17 amino acids. V lost 1 base and J lost 5, with 20 bases in between.

The chain recombines TRBV5-5 with TRBJ1-5; D remains unclear. V lost 2 bases to trimming and J lost 6 bases, with 9 bases between them. This CDR3 is built from 13 residues. From germline, CDR1 is SGHKS and CDR2 YYEKEE (reference sequence). The CDR3 is CASSLQFGQPQHF. The CDR3 bases are TGTGCCAGCAGCTTACAATTTGGTCAGCCCCAGCATTTT.

The chain carries TRBV28 and TRBJ2-7, with 7 nucleotides matching TRBD1. CDR1 and CDR2 (germline): MDHEN, SYDVKM. The CDR3 contains 16 residues. V shed 6 bases, J shed 0 bases, and the junction held 11 bases outside the gene matches. CDR3 DNA: TGTGCCAGCAGCCTGCCTCGGGACAGATTCTCCTACGAGCAGTACTTC. It yields the protein CASSLPRDRFSYEQYF.

The V and J genes are TRBV7-2 and TRBJ2-1; 7 nucleotides line up with TRBD2. V trimming: 1 base; J trimming: 9 bases; junction bases outside the gene matches: 12. The germline CDR1 and CDR2 sequences are SGHTA and FQGNSA. The CDR3 has 16 residues. The CDR3 is CASSLVPGGRGTEQFF. The CDR3 DNA sequence: TGTGCCAGCAGCTTAGTTCCGGGAGGCCGGGGGACTGAGCAGTTCTTC.

J is TRBJ2-2 and V is TRBV7-6; D gene uncertain. Germline V gene sequence: CDR1 SGHVS, CDR2 FNYEAQ. Trimming cost V 6 bases and J 5 bases, with 13 bases left between them. CDR3 length: 14 residues. The CDR3 coding sequence is TGTGCCAGCAGTTCCGTCCCTCCGACCGGGGAGCTGTTTTTT. It encodes CASSSVPPTGELFF.

The chain is built from TRBV28 and TRBJ2-7, with 8 positions matching TRBD1. Germline V gene data show CDR1 as MDHEN and CDR2 as SYDVKM. V was pared by 2 bases and J by 5 bases, with 5 bases of the junction left unmatched. The CDR3 runs to 14 residues. The CDR3 spells CASSLARGQDEQYF. The CDR3 nucleotides are TGTGCCAGCAGTTTAGCCAGGGGGCAGGACGAGCAGTACTTC. Variable domain in full (rest from reference TRBV28 and TRBJ2-7): DVKVTQSSRYLVKRTGEKVFLECVQDMDHENMFWYRQDPGLGLRLIYFSYDVKMKEKGDIPEGYSVSREKKERFSLILESASTNQTSMYLCASSLARGQDEQYFGPGTRLTVT.

This clone was seen once. The chain carries TRBV28 and TRBJ2-1; TRBD1 aligns across 11 bases. Germline-derived CDR1 and CDR2 are MDHEN and SYDVKM. The CDR3 contains 16 residues. Trimming at V came to 1 base and at J to 8 bases, leaving 7 bases not matched to a gene. The CDR3 DNA reads TGTGCCAGCAGTTTATCAGGACAGGGGGCAGGCGATGAGCAGTTCTTC. Translated: CASSLSGQGAGDEQFF.

The rearrangement joins TRBV2 to TRBJ2-3; 14 positions match TRBD2. The V gene's germline CDR1 is SNHLY and CDR2 FYNNEI. This CDR3 has 15 residues. The junction had 3 bases not matched to a gene; V was cut back by 7 bases and J by 3 bases. CDR3 loop: CASTRLAGGTDTQYF. In nucleotides, the CDR3 is TGTGCCAGCACCCGACTAGCGGGGGGGACAGATACGCAGTATTTT. Complete variable domain (other parts from reference TRBV2 and TRBJ2-3): EPEVTQTPSHQVTQMGQEVILRCVPISNHLYFYWYRQILGQKVEFLVSFYNNEISEKSEIFDDQFSVERPDGSNFTLKIRSTKLEDSAMYFCASTRLAGGTDTQYFGPGTRLTVL.

V gene TRBV5-1 combines with J gene TRBJ1-4; a weak D match, TRBD1 (5 bases). This CDR3 is 15 amino acids long. Trimming shortened V by 2 bases and J by 7 bases, and 15 bases separated the two germline ends. Germline V gives CDR1 SGHRS, CDR2 YFSETQ. The CDR3 loop reads CASSFGQGLFEKLFF. The CDR3, as DNA: TGCGCCAGCAGCTTCGGACAAGGGCTTTTTGAAAAACTGTTTTTT.

This chain connects TRBV15 to TRBJ2-3; possibly TRBD2 for D (5 bases). This CDR3 region has 13 residues. V lost 0 bases to trimming and J lost 6 bases, with 7 bases between them. Germline V CDR1 and CDR2: LNHNV, YYDKDF (reference sequence). The CDR3, as DNA: TGTGCCACCAGCAGAGATCAGCGGGATACGCAGTATTTT. Protein: CATSRDQRDTQYF.

The CDR3 region has the DNA TGTGCCAGCTCACCAATTCTCGCGCAACGCTCCTACAATGAGCAGTTCTTC. This codes for CASSPILAQRSYNEQFF. The V call is TRBV18, the J call TRBJ2-1; D unresolved. The germline V gene encodes CDR1 KGHSH and CDR2 LQKENI. Trimming took 2 bases from V and 0 from J, leaving 14 bases between them. The CDR3 totals 17 residues.

The CDR3 DNA is TGTGCCAGCAGTGACAGGAATACAGTTCAGTACTTC. This codes for CASSDRNTVQYF. The chain combines TRBV11-2 with TRBJ2-4; TRBD1 is a possible D gene (6 bases). The CDR3 spans 12 residues. Germline loops: CDR1 SGHAT, CDR2 FQNNGV. Trimming shortened V by 6 bases and J by 11 bases, and 14 bases separated the two germline ends.

The rearrangement uses TRBV29-1 and TRBJ1-1; possibly TRBD1 for D (6 bases). The V gene lost 8 bases and the J gene lost 1 base, with 14 bases spanning the gap. Germline CDR1 is SQVTM and CDR2 is ANQGSEA. The CDR3 contains 13 residues. In DNA, the CDR3 is TGCAGCTCGAGGGGGGGCAGGAACACTGAAGCTTTCTTT. This codes for CSSRGGRNTEAFF.

V gene TRBV11-3 combines with J gene TRBJ2-7; 8 bases are a match to TRBD1. V dropped 3 bases and J dropped 3; count of bases not matched to a gene: 4. The CDR3 extends over 14 amino acids. Per germline, CDR1 SGHNT and CDR2 YENEEA. The CDR3 protein is CASSLGQAHYEQYF. The CDR3 DNA follows: TGTGCCAGCAGCTTGGGACAGGCACACTACGAGCAGTACTTC.

This chain connects TRBV27 to TRBJ1-5; TRBD1 is a possible D gene (6 bases). The CDR3 has 13 amino acids. The germline V gene encodes CDR1 MNHEY and CDR2 SMNVEV (reference sequence). V was shortened by 3 bases and J by 7 bases, with 10 bases between the two germline ends. CDR3 in amino acids: CASSFGRGQPQHF. The CDR3 DNA reads TGTGCCAGCAGTTTCGGCAGGGGCCAGCCCCAGCATTTT.

The J gene is TRBJ1-4, the V gene TRBV5-1; 8 nucleotides match TRBD1. The length of the CDR3 is 16 residues. CDR1 SGHRS and CDR2 YFSETQ come from the germline V gene. V lost 2 bases to trimming and J lost 5 bases; unmatched junction nucleotides: 8. The CDR3 spells CASSLTDRTGNEKLFF. CDR3 in DNA: TGCGCCAGCAGCTTAACGGACAGGACAGGGAATGAAAAACTGTTTTTT. Filled out from reference TRBV5-1 and TRBJ1-4, the complete variable domain reads KAGVTQTPRYLIKTRGQQVTLSCSPISGHRSVSWYQQTPGQGLQFLFEYFSETQRNKGNFPGRFSGRQFSNSRSEMNVSTLELGDSALYLCASSLTDRTGNEKLFFGSGTQLSVL.

V is TRBV7-8 and J is TRBJ2-3; 9 bases agree with TRBD2. Germline values: CDR1 SGHVS, CDR2 FQNEAQ. V lost 5 bases and J lost 3; bases outside the gene matches: 12. The CDR3 is 17 residues long. CDR3 coding DNA: TGTGCCAGCAGCGTATTAATAGCGGGGGCCTCAACAGATACGCAGTATTTT. It translates to CASSVLIAGASTDTQYF.

The sample holds a few counts of this clone. The chain recombines TRBV5-6 with TRBJ2-2, with a possible D match to TRBD2 (6 bases). Germline CDR1 is SGHDT and CDR2 is YYEEEE. Trimming left V 2 bases short and J 6 bases short, with 14 bases between. The CDR3 totals 15 residues. The DNA for the CDR3 is TGTGCCAGCAGCTTCCGACAGACTAGACCCGGGGAGCTGTTTTTT. This encodes CASSFRQTRPGELFF.

This rearrangement joins TRBV19 to TRBJ2-3, with 9 positions matching TRBD1. Trimming at V came to 8 bases and at J to 4 bases, leaving 7 bases not matched to a gene. The germline gives CDR1 LNHDA, CDR2 SQIVND (reference sequence). This CDR3 has 14 residues. CDR3 nucleotide sequence: TGTGCCAGTTCCGGGACAGGGCGGGCAGATACGCAGTATTTT. This gives the protein CASSGTGRADTQYF.

This chain uses TRBV6-5 with TRBJ1-2; D not resolved. CDR1 and CDR2 from the germline V gene are MNHEY and SVGAGI. V was cut by 2 bases and J by 3 bases, with 16 bases left in between. CDR3 length equals 16 residues. Written as DNA, the CDR3 is TGTGCCAGCAGTTACCACAGACCCGGGAATGACTATGGCTACACCTTC. Translating it yields CASSYHRPGNDYGYTF.